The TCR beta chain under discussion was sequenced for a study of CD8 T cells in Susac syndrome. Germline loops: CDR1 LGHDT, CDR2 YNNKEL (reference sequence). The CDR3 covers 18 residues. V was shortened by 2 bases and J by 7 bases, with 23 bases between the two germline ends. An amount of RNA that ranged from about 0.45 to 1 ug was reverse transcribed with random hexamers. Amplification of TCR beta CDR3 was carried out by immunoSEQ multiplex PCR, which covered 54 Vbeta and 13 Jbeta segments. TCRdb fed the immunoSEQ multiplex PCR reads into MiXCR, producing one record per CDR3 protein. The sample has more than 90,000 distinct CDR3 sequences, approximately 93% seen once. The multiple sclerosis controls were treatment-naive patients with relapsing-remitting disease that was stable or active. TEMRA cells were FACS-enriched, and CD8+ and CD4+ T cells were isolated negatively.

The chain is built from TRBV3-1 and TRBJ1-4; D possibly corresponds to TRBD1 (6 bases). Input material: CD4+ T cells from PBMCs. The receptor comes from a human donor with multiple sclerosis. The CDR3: CASSQKTFSGTYSEKLFF. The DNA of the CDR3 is TGTGCCAGCAGCCAAAAGACGTTCTCCGGGACATATTCTGAAAAACTGTTTTTT.